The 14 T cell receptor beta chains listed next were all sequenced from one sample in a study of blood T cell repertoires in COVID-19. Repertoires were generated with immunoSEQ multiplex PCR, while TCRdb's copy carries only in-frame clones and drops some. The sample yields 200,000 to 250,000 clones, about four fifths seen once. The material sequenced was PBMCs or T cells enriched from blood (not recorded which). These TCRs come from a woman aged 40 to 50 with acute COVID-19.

The CDR3 DNA sequence: TGTGCCACAAGCGTTTTAAGTGAGCAGTTCTTC. Encoded protein: CATSVLSEQFF. The V call is TRBV27, the J call TRBJ2-1; unclear D gene. The germline gives CDR1 MNHEY, CDR2 SMNVEV (reference sequence). The CDR3 consists of 11 residues. Trimming cost V 10 bases and J 9 bases, with 13 bases left between them.

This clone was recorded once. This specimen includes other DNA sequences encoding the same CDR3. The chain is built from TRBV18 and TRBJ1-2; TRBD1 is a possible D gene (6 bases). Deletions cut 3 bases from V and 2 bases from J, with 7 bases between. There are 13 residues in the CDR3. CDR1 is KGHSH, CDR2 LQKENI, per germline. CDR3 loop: CASSPDRNYGYTF. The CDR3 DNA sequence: TGTGCCAGCTCACCTGACAGGAACTATGGCTACACCTTC.

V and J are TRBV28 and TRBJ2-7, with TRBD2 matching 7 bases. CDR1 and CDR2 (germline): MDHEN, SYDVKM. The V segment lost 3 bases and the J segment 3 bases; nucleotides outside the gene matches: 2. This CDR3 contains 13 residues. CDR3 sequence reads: CASSLRTSYEQYF. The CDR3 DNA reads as TGTGCCAGCAGTTTGAGGACTAGCTACGAGCAGTACTTC.

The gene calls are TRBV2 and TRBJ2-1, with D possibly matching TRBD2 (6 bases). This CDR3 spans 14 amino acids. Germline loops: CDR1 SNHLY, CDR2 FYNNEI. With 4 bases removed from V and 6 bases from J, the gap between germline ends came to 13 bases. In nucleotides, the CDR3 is TGTGCCAGCAGTGCTTTGGGGGGAATCAATGAGCAGTTCTTC. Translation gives CASSALGGINEQFF.

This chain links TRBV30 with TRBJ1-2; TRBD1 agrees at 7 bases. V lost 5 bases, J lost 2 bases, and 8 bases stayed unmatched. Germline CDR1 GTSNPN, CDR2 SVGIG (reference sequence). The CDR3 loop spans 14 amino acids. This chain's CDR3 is CAWGRTGANYGYTF. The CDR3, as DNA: TGTGCCTGGGGGAGGACAGGTGCAAACTATGGCTACACCTTC. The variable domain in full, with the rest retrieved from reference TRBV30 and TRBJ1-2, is SQTIHQWPATLVQPVGSPLSLECTVEGTSNPNLYWYRQAAGRGLQLLFYSVGIGQISSEVPQNLSASRPQDRQFILSSKKLLLSDSGFYLCAWGRTGANYGYTFGSGTRLTVV.

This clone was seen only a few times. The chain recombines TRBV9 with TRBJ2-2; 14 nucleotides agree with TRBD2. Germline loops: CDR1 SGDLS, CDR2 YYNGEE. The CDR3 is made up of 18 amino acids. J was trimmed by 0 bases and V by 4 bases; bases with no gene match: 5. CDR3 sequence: CASSLGLAGVPNTGELFF. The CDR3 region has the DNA TGTGCCAGCAGCTTGGGACTAGCGGGAGTCCCGAACACCGGGGAGCTGTTTTTT.

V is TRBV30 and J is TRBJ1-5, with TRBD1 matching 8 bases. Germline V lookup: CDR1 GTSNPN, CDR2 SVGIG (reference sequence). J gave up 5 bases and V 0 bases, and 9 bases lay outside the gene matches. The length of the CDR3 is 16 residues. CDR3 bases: TGTGCCTGGAGTGTGGGACAGGCAGGCCACCATCAGCCCCAGCATTTT. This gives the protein CAWSVGQAGHHQPQHF.

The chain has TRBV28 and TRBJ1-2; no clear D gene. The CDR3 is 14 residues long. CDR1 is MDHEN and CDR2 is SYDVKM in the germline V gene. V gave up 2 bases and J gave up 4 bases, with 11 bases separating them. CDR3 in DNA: TGTGCCAGCAGTTTAGGAGCGGGCTCCTATGGCTACACCTTC. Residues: CASSLGAGSYGYTF.

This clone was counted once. The CDR3 DNA sequence: TGCGCCAGCAGCCCCATGTTAGGACAGGGTTCAGCCCTACCGGGCGAGACCCAGTACTTC. Its translation is CASSPMLGQGSALPGETQYF. The rearrangement joins TRBV5-1 to TRBJ2-5, with TRBD1 matching 8 bases. This CDR3 contains 20 residues. Unmatched junction bases numbered 25, after V lost 4 bases and J lost 5 bases. Germline V gene sequence: CDR1 SGHRS, CDR2 YFSETQ.

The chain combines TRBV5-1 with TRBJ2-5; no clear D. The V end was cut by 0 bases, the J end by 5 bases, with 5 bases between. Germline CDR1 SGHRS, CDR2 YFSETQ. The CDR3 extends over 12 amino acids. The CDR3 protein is CASSLVRETQYF. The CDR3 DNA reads TGCGCCAGCAGCTTGGTACGGGAGACCCAGTACTTC.

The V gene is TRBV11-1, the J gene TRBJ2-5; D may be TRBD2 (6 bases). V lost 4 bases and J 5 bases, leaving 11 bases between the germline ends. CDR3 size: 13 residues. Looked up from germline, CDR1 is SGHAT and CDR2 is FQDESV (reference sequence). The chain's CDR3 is CASSYGEVETQYF. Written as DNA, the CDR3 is TGTGCCAGCAGCTACGGGGAGGTTGAGACCCAGTACTTC.

CDR3 in amino acids: CSVVRTGELFF. The CDR3 nucleotides read TGCAGCGTTGTTAGAACCGGGGAGCTGTTTTTT. V usage is TRBV29-1 and J usage is TRBJ2-2; no firm D call. The CDR3 is 11 residues long. V shed 4 bases and J shed 5 bases, with 5 bases lying between them. Per the germline V gene, CDR1 is SQVTM and CDR2 is ANQGSEA.

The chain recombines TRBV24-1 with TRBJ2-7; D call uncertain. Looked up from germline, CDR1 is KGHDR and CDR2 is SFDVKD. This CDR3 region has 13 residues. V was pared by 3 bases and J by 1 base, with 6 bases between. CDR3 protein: CATSDSQSYEQYF. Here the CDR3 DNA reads TGTGCCACCAGTGATAGTCAGTCCTACGAGCAGTACTTC.

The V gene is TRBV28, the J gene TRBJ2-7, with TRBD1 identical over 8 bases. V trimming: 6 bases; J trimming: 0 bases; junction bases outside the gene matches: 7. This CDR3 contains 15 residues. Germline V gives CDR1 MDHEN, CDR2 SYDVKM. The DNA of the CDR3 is TGTGCCAGCAGCCCGGGACAGGCAAGCTCCTACGAGCAGTACTTC. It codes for CASSPGQASSYEQYF.